This TCR beta chain was recorded in a study of OX40 agonist ivuxolimab in advanced cancers. Study-level background: Ivuxolimab was a fully human IgG2 agonistic monoclonal antibody targeting the costimulatory receptor OX40 (CD134). Intravenous ivuxolimab was administered to patients every 2 weeks at six dose levels: 0.01, 0.1, 0.3, 1.5, 3 and 10 mg/kg. Among the 52 dose-escalation patients, some 20 had hepatocellular carcinoma, around 15 melanoma, 9 renal cell carcinoma and 9 head and neck cancer. In the dose-escalation cohort, approximately 82% of patients were male, and the mean age was approximately 60 years, with a range of 23 to 79. Patients were allowed to have had prior anti-PD-1, anti-PD-L1 or anti-CTLA-4 therapy, and 40% to 45% of the dose-escalation patients had been treated with checkpoint inhibitors. Three dose-escalation patients achieved partial responses, one with hepatocellular carcinoma and two with cutaneous melanoma. The purpose of peripheral TCRbeta sequencing was to test whether ivuxolimab changed TCR sequence diversity and led to clonal T-cell expansion. The paper describes the monotherapy dose-escalation part (N = 52 patients) of the phase I trial of ivuxolimab.

Genomic DNA was isolated from the sorted cells so that the TCRbeta CDR3 region could be sequenced. The immunoSEQ Assay was used for sequencing of TCRbeta CDR3 regions. This is the immuneACCESS table as TCRdb keeps it, with only in-frame sequences that have V and J called. A part of the clones is gone; compared with another copy, unresolved V genes explain less than half, and the rest is unexplained. For this sample the table gives some 10,000 clones, of which 79% were detected only once. The ten largest clones take up about 43% of the sample. Results and caveats for the whole study, not just this receptor: In the 0.1-3.0 mg/kg groups, partial responders had among the lowest normalized peripheral clonal expansion, particularly in CD8+ T cells. Low levels of normalized T-cell clonal expansion were also shown by some nonresponding patients. On average, CD8+ T cells showed more expanded clones than CD4+ T cells after ivuxolimab. At doses of 0.1 to 3.0 mg/kg, clonal expansion of both CD4+ and CD8+ T cells in blood was seen between baseline and week 6. The antigen specificity of the clonally expanded peripheral T cells was not determined.

Here V drops 3 bases and J drops 2 bases, and the junction holds 21 bases not matched to any gene. Spanning cysteine to phenylalanine, the CDR3 consists of 20 amino acids. The entry retains the CDR3 DNA only, 60 bases that are in frame from base 1. From the germline V gene, CDR1 is SGDLS and CDR2 is YYNGEE. Patients with a history of autoimmune disease or receiving systemic immunosuppression were excluded from the trial. Peripheral blood for TCR sequencing was collected from all dose cohorts at baseline, on cycle 4 day 1, and on cycle 7 day 1. Samples came from an open-label, multicenter, first-in-human phase I dose-escalation trial of ivuxolimab. Adults with locally advanced or metastatic melanoma, renal cell carcinoma, hepatocellular carcinoma or head and neck squamous cell carcinoma were enrolled in the trial. CD4+ and CD8+ T cells were sorted separately from peripheral blood before TCR sequencing.

This clone occurred a few times. Its antigen is currently not known. No base quality values were provided; no much bigger clone lies one nucleotide off. The chain links TRBV9 with TRBJ2-3; 7 of the junction bases match TRBD2. This specimen was CD4+ or CD8+ T cells sorted from blood, taken in a trial of the OX40 agonist ivuxolimab. This clonotype was sampled from an adult with an advanced solid tumor such as melanoma, head and neck, liver or kidney cancer. The base sequence is TGTGCCAGCAGCGACCCCTTAGGGGAGGCTAGCGGACCCCTCACAGATACGCAGTATTTT. It translates as CASSDPLGEASGPLTDTQYF.